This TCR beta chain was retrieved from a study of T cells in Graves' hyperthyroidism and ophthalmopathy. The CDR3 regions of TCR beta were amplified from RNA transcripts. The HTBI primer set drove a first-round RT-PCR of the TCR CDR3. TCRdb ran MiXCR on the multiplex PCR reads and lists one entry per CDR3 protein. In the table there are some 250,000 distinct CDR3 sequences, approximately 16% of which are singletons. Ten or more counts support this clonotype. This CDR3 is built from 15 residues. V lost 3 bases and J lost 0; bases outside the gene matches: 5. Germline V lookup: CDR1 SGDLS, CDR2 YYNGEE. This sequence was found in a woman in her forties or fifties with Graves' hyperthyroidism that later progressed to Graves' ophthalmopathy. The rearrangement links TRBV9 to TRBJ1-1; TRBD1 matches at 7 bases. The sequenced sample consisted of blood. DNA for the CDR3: TGTGCCAGCAGCGAGGGGGACAGCATGAACACTGAAGCTTTCTTT. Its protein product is CASSEGDSMNTEAFF.